One and the same sample provided the 20 T cell receptor beta chains below, sequenced in a study of Graves' ophthalmopathy and Graves' hyperthyroidism. Amplification from RNA transcripts yielded the TCR beta CDR3 regions. First-round RT-PCR used HTBI primers; second-round multiplex PCR followed. Using its own MiXCR run on the multiplex PCR reads, TCRdb lists one record per CDR3 protein. Of approximately 160,000 distinct CDR3 sequences listed, roughly two fifths are singletons. The sample was peripheral blood. The origin of the receptors is a woman aged 40-49 years with Graves' ophthalmopathy.

This clonotype was picked up many times. This sequence may be a read error, since a much larger clone differs from it by one base. This chain connects TRBV5-1 to TRBJ2-2; 8 positions match TRBD2. J lost 4 bases, V lost 6 bases, and 5 bases had no gene match. Germline CDR1 SGHRS, CDR2 YFSETQ. The CDR3 consists of 14 residues. CDR3 loop: CASNFGGVTGELFF. CDR3 bases: TGCGCCAGCAACTTCGGGGGGGTCACCGGGGAGCTGTTTTTT.

This clonotype was observed many times. V usage is TRBV7-8 and J usage is TRBJ2-4; 11 nucleotides align to TRBD2. The trim removed 3 bases at V and 8 bases at J, leaving 12 bases unmatched. Per the germline V gene, CDR1 is SGHVS and CDR2 is FQNEAQ. The CDR3 has 17 amino acids. CDR3 sequence reads: CASSFRASGGIGDIQYF. CDR3 sequence (DNA): TGTGCCAGCAGCTTCCGGGCTAGCGGGGGGATTGGGGACATTCAGTACTTC. Filled out from reference TRBV7-8 and TRBJ2-4, the complete variable domain reads GAGVSQSPRYKVAKRGQDVALRCDPISGHVSLFWYQQALGQGPEFLTYFQNEAQLDKSGLPSDRFFAERPEGSVSTLKIQRTQQEDSAVYLCASSFRASGGIGDIQYFGAGTRLSVL.

To note about this clonotype: Germline and junction disagree at one end, which may indicate a read error. This sequence joins TRBV12-3 or TRBV12-4 and TRBJ2-4; a possible D gene is TRBD1 (6 bases). The CDR3 is made up of 15 amino acids. CDR3 region: CAISESQGGSDIQYF. In nucleotides, the CDR3 is TGTGCCATCAGTGAGTCACAGGGTGGTAGTGACATTCAGTACTTC.

The chain employs TRBV18 and TRBJ2-7, with a possible D match to TRBD1 (6 bases). The V end lost 4 bases, the J end lost 3 bases, and 19 bases lay between the germline ends. Germline V gene lookup returns CDR1 KGHSH and CDR2 LQKENI. The CDR3 has 16 residues. CDR3 sequence reads: CASSLSVRGILYEQYF. In DNA form, the CDR3 reads TGTGCCAGCTCACTATCGGTCAGGGGCATCCTCTACGAGCAGTACTTC.

At least ten counts were recorded for this clonotype. The gene calls are TRBV12-3 or TRBV12-4 and TRBJ1-5; 8 bases are a match to TRBD1. This CDR3 has 14 residues. With V trimmed by 5 bases and J by 5 bases, 5 bases remained unmatched. In nucleotides, the CDR3 is TGTGCCAGCAGTCCGGGGACAGGATATCAGCCCCAGCATTTT. Translating it yields CASSPGTGYQPQHF.

V is TRBV12-3 or TRBV12-4 and J is TRBJ1-1; D may be TRBD1 (6 bases). Trimming stripped 6 bases from V and 2 bases from J, with 16 bases between. This CDR3 region has 15 residues. CDR3 coding DNA: TGTGCCAGCAGCTCGGCCGGGGGCTCAAACACTGAAGCTTTCTTT. Translated: CASSSAGGSNTEAFF.

This clonotype has at least ten counts. The chain joins TRBV28 to TRBJ1-5; D uncertain. The germline gives CDR1 MDHEN, CDR2 SYDVKM. The CDR3 consists of 15 residues. The V end was cut by 4 bases, the J end by 4 bases, with 14 bases between. Here the CDR3 reads CASSSAAAKNQPQHF. CDR3 nucleotide sequence: TGTGCCAGCAGTTCGGCGGCAGCAAAGAATCAGCCCCAGCATTTT.

This clonotype occurred many times. V usage is TRBV7-9 and J usage is TRBJ1-1, with D possibly TRBD1 on 5 matching bases. V lost 1 base, J lost 6 bases, and 9 bases lay in between. The CDR3 is made up of 13 amino acids. CDR1 and CDR2 (germline): SEHNR, FQNEAQ (reference sequence). The CDR3 spells CASSLGGAPEAFF. Written as DNA, the CDR3 is TGTGCCAGCAGCTTAGGTGGGGCACCTGAAGCTTTCTTT.

The table lists this clonotype with many counts. The chain couples TRBV5-1 to TRBJ1-1; D is unresolved. The CDR3 runs 14 residues. CDR1 SGHRS and CDR2 YFSETQ come from the germline V gene. Trimming stripped 4 bases from V and 1 base from J, with 11 bases between. The CDR3, as DNA: TGCGCCAGCAGCCGGAGGACGGGGAACACTGAAGCTTTCTTT. This gives the protein CASSRRTGNTEAFF.

This clonotype came up many times. The chain couples TRBV4-1 to TRBJ2-7; 9 positions agree with TRBD1. V shed 2 bases, J shed 7 bases, and the junction held 6 bases outside the gene matches. CDR1 is MGHRA, CDR2 YSYEKL, per germline. This CDR3 region has 14 residues. CDR3 sequence reads: CASSQTGGLGEQYF. The CDR3 coding sequence is TGCGCCAGCAGCCAAACAGGGGGCCTTGGGGAGCAGTACTTC.

This chain connects TRBV4-3 to TRBJ1-1; D is possibly TRBD1 (6 bases). Trimming took 0 bases from V and 5 from J, leaving 7 bases between them. The germline V gene has CDR1 LGHNA and CDR2 YSLEER. CDR3 length: 13 amino acids. CDR3 loop: CASSQDRGTEAFF. For the CDR3, the DNA is TGCGCCAGCAGCCAAGACAGGGGAACTGAAGCTTTCTTT.

CDR3 bases: TGTGCCAGCACTCCAGACAGGGCACGTGCTGAAGCTTTCTTT. Protein sequence: CASTPDRARAEAFF. V and J are TRBV12-3 or TRBV12-4 and TRBJ1-1, with 7 bases identical to TRBD1. With V trimmed by 7 bases and J by 6 bases, 11 bases remained unmatched. The CDR3 totals 14 residues.

At least ten counts were recorded for this clonotype. The V gene is TRBV27, the J gene TRBJ1-4, with a possible D match to TRBD1 (6 bases). Germline V gene lookup returns CDR1 MNHEY and CDR2 SMNVEV (reference sequence). Trimming took 7 bases from V and 5 from J, leaving 14 bases between them. The CDR3 covers 14 residues. The CDR3, as DNA: TGTGCCAGCACCTCAAGGGGGGGGAATGAAAAACTGTTTTTT. This gives the protein CASTSRGGNEKLFF.

This clonotype occurred many times. The chain links TRBV6-1 to TRBJ1-1; 9 nucleotides line up with TRBD1. Trimming at V came to 4 bases and at J to 2 bases, leaving 5 bases not matched to a gene. Germline assignment: CDR1 MNHNS and CDR2 SASEGT. CDR3 length: 15 amino acids. CDR3 nucleotides: TGTGCCAGCAGTGGACAGGGGGTGATTAACACTGAAGCTTTCTTT. This translates into CASSGQGVINTEAFF.

CDR3 coding DNA: TGTGCCACCAGCAGAGATCGTAGGGAGCAGTACTTC. Amino acids: CATSRDRREQYF. This rearrangement joins TRBV15 to TRBJ2-7; D gene ambiguous. Germline V gene data show CDR1 as LNHNV and CDR2 as YYDKDF (reference sequence). The length of the CDR3 is 12 residues. With 0 bases removed from V and 7 bases from J, the gap between germline ends came to 7 bases.

This clonotype was detected many times. This chain uses TRBV28 with TRBJ1-2; 9 bases align to TRBD1. The V and J ends lost 7 bases and 3 bases, in that order; junction bases with no gene match: 9. The CDR3 totals 15 residues. Looked up from germline, CDR1 is MDHEN and CDR2 is SYDVKM. The CDR3 loop is CASNKGTGKYYGYTF. CDR3 nucleotide sequence: TGTGCCAGCAATAAGGGGACAGGGAAATACTATGGCTACACCTTC.

The V gene is TRBV6-1, the J gene TRBJ1-1; TRBD1 matches at 8 bases. The trim removed 5 bases at V and 1 base at J, leaving 6 bases unmatched. The CDR3 is made up of 15 amino acids. Germline lookup yields CDR1 MNHNS and CDR2 SASEGT. CDR3 sequence: CASSRHGQGNTEAFF. The CDR3 DNA reads TGTGCCAGCAGTCGGCACGGACAGGGGAACACTGAAGCTTTCTTT.

This clonotype was found many times. This chain links TRBV7-2 with TRBJ1-5; D gene ambiguous. Trimming took off 1 base at V and 0 bases at J, with 7 bases between the two ends. The germline V gene has CDR1 SGHTA and CDR2 FQGNSA. This CDR3 has 15 amino acids. The DNA for the CDR3 is TGTGCCAGCAGCTTAGGTAGCTCTAGCAATCAGCCCCAGCATTTT. This gives the protein CASSLGSSSNQPQHF.

This clonotype has more than one count but fewer than ten. V and J are TRBV6-1 and TRBJ2-7; 9 nucleotides agree with TRBD2. The germline V gene has CDR1 MNHNS and CDR2 SASEGT. The trim removed 5 bases at V and 5 bases at J, leaving 13 bases unmatched. This CDR3 region has 16 residues. The CDR3 DNA follows: TGTGCCAGCAGTCCCCGTCGTAGCGGGAGTCTACACGAGCAGTACTTC. This gives the protein CASSPRRSGSLHEQYF.

This clonotype was picked up many times. This rearrangement joins TRBV20-1 to TRBJ1-5; D might be TRBD1 (5 bases). From germline, CDR1 is DFQATT and CDR2 SNEGSKA (reference sequence). V gave up 2 bases and J gave up 3 bases, with 11 bases separating them. This CDR3 is built from 14 residues. The CDR3 region is CSARMGQVNQPQHF. CDR3 nucleotides: TGCAGTGCTAGAATGGGGCAAGTCAATCAGCCCCAGCATTTT.